This is a list of T cell receptor beta chains from one sample in a study of a mutant IDH1 vaccine in newly diagnosed glioma. The antigens for these receptors are not known. Data came from immunoSEQ multiplex PCR; TCRdb stores just in-frame clones and leaves some out. The sample lists tens of thousands of clones, approximately 80% occurring once. This material consisted of PBMCs, taken from a glioma patient whose treatment included an IDH1 peptide vaccine. The receptors derive from a man in his forties or fifties with glioma. Both conserved end residues are part of each CDR3. A D gene is named only where the DNA matches it firmly. Clone size is given for some rows only: seen once, a few or many times, or a class if the clone is expanded.

j_call clone_size d_call v_call cdr3_nt cdr3_aa
TRBJ2-1 - - TRBV7-6 TGTGCCAGCAGCTTGACTAGCAATGAGCAGTTCTTC CASSLTSNEQFF
TRBJ2-2 once TRBD1 TRBV5-1 TGCGCCAGCAGCTTGGAGGAAGGACAGGCTGACGGGGAGCTGTTTTTT CASSLEEGQADGELFF
TRBJ2-5 - - TRBV21-1 TGTGCCAGCAGCAAAAAGAGTAGCGGGGAAATGGAGACCCAGTACTTC CASSKKSSGEMETQYF
TRBJ1-1 few TRBD1 TRBV6-4 TGTGCCAGCAGTGTGGGACAGGGTCTGAACACTGAAGCTTTCTTT CASSVGQGLNTEAFF
TRBJ2-1 - - TRBV9 TGTGCCAGCAGCGCAGAGGGCTGGGTCGGCCCGACAAATGAGCAGTTCTTC CASSAEGWVGPTNEQFF
TRBJ1-2 few TRBD1 TRBV6-4 TGTGCCAGCATCCTCGACAGGGACTATGGCTACACCTTC CASILDRDYGYTF
TRBJ1-2 few - TRBV6-1 TGTGCCAGGTCCCGCGGAACTAACTATGGCTACACCTTC CARSRGTNYGYTF
TRBJ1-4 - - TRBV28 TGTGCCAGCAGTCCCCCGTGGGGGCTGGAGGAAAAACTGTTTTTT CASSPPWGLEEKLFF
TRBJ1-4 - - TRBV4-3 TGCGCCAGCAGCCTCAGCGGTTCAGCCTATGCAACTAATGAAAAACTGTTTTTT CASSLSGSAYATNEKLFF
TRBJ1-3 few - TRBV5-1 TGCGCCAGCAGCTTGGGTGGCTCTGGAAACACCATATATTTT CASSLGGSGNTIYF
TRBJ2-1 - TRBD2 TRBV7-9 TGTGCCAGCAGAATAGCGGGGGCCGCCTACAATGAGCAGTTCTTC CASRIAGAAYNEQFF
TRBJ2-1 once TRBD1 TRBV10-3 TGTGCCATCAGTGACCGGGACAGGGGGTTTAATGAGCAGTTCTTC CAISDRDRGFNEQFF
TRBJ1-5 - - TRBV5-1 TGCGCCAGCAGCTTGGGTTGGGGGGAGTATCAGCCCCAGCATTTT CASSLGWGEYQPQHF
TRBJ2-7 - TRBD1 TRBV29-1 TGCAGCGTCCAGGGGGCCCCCATTGTGAGAGAGCAGTACTTC CSVQGAPIVREQYF
TRBJ1-2 - - TRBV19 TGTGCCAGTGCCCGAGGGGCCATCTATGGCTACACCTTC CASARGAIYGYTF
TRBJ2-2 - - TRBV2 TGTGCCAGCAGGGCTGGGGGTACCGGGGAGCTGTTTTTT CASRAGGTGELFF
TRBJ1-6 - - TRBV7-2 TGTGCCAGCAGCTCCCCGGCGGAGGGTAATTCACCCCTCCACTTT CASSSPAEGNSPLHF
TRBJ2-3 few TRBD2 TRBV4-3 TGCGCCAGCAGCCAAGGGGCGGCTAGCGGGACGGGCACAGATACGCAGTATTTT CASSQGAASGTGTDTQYF
TRBJ1-4 - TRBD1 TRBV12-5 TGTGCTAGTGGTTTGGGTCAGGGGGTAACTAATGAAAAACTGTTTTTT CASGLGQGVTNEKLFF
TRBJ2-3 - - TRBV10-1 TGCGCCAGCAGTTCTCGACCCACAGATACGCAGTATTTT CASSSRPTDTQYF
TRBJ2-7 - - TRBV5-6 TGTGCCAGCAGCCCCTATGCAGGGATCTACGAGCAGTACTTC CASSPYAGIYEQYF
TRBJ2-2 - - TRBV10-3 TGTGCCATCAGTGTGGGGGGTAACACCGGGGAGCTGTTTTTT CAISVGGNTGELFF
TRBJ2-4 - - TRBV2 TGTGCCAGCAGTGCACAGGGCGGAACCAAAAACATTCAGTACTTC CASSAQGGTKNIQYF
TRBJ1-3 - - TRBV9 TGTGCCAGCAGCGGCGAGGGGGTCGGAAACACCATATATTTT CASSGEGVGNTIYF
TRBJ2-5 - TRBD2 TRBV5-1 TGCGCCAGCAGCTTCTCGGCTAGCGGGGCCAGATTTGAGACCCAGTACTTC CASSFSASGARFETQYF
TRBJ2-7 - TRBD1 TRBV4-3 TGCGCCAGCAGCCACGTGGGACAGGGAGGGGCCTACGAGCAGTACTTC CASSHVGQGGAYEQYF
TRBJ1-5 - - TRBV19 TGTGCCAGTAGTGATGATTCACGGGCTAATCAGCCCCAGCATTTT CASSDDSRANQPQHF
TRBJ2-5 - TRBD2 TRBV28 TGTGCCAGCGGATTACAGACTAGCGGGAGGGAAGAGACCCAGTACTTC CASGLQTSGREETQYF
TRBJ2-2 - - TRBV6-4 TGTGCCAGCAGTGACTCGGGGGATACCGGGGAGCTGTTTTTT CASSDSGDTGELFF
TRBJ2-7 - - TRBV27 TGTGCCAGCAGTTTCCTTCCCCCGGAGACGAACTCCTACGAGCAGTACTTC CASSFLPPETNSYEQYF
TRBJ2-2 - - TRBV28 TGTGCCAGCAGGTCAGGACGAACGAACACCGGGGAGCTGTTTTTT CASRSGRTNTGELFF
TRBJ1-2 - - TRBV19 TGTGCCAGTAGTATTGTGCACAGGGAGACCTATGGCTACACCTTC CASSIVHRETYGYTF
TRBJ1-1 - - TRBV7-9 TGTGCCAGCAGCTTAAAGGGACAGAACACTGAAGCTTTCTTT CASSLKGQNTEAFF
TRBJ1-3 - - TRBV6-5 TGTGCCAGCAGTTTCGGACAGGGAAACACCATATATTTT CASSFGQGNTIYF
TRBJ1-2 - TRBD1 TRBV5-1 TGCGCCAGCAGTCCGGGACAGGGGGATGGCTACACCTTC CASSPGQGDGYTF
TRBJ2-1 large - TRBV27 TGTGCCAGCAGTTTGGGAGTAAACAATGAGCAGTTCTTC CASSLGVNNEQFF
TRBJ1-3 - - TRBV6-5 TGTGCCAGCTCCACAGGGATAGGAAACACCATATATTTT CASSTGIGNTIYF
TRBJ1-5 - TRBD1 TRBV5-6 TGTGCCAGCAGCTTGCTGACAGGGGAGAAGCAGCCCCAGCATTTT CASSLLTGEKQPQHF
TRBJ1-1 - TRBD1 TRBV6-6 TGTGCCACCCGGCAACAGGGGTTGTCTGAAGCTTTCTTT CATRQQGLSEAFF
TRBJ2-2 - - TRBV18 TGTGCCAGCTCGCCTCGACAGTCGAGGAACACCGGGGAGCTGTTTTTT CASSPRQSRNTGELFF
TRBJ2-3 - TRBD2 TRBV5-1 TGCGCCAGCAGCTGGGCGGGAGGGGACACAGATACGCAGTATTTT CASSWAGGDTDTQYF
TRBJ1-1 - - TRBV25-1 TGTGCCAGCAGCCCCCAGGGGTACACTGAAGCTTTCTTT CASSPQGYTEAFF
TRBJ2-3 - - TRBV12-2 TGTGCAAGTCGCCCTGGTCGGGGGACTAGCAGAGTAACTAGCACAGATACGCAGTATTTT CASRPGRGTSRVTSTDTQYF